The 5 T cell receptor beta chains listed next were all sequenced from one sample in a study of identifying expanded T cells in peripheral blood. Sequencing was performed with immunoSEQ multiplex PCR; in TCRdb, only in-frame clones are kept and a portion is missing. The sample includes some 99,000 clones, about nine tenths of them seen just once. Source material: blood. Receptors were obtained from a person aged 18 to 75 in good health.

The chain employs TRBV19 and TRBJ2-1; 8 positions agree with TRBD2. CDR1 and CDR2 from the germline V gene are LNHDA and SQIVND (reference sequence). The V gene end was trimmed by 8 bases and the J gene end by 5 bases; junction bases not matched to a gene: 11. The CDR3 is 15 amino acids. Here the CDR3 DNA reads TGTGCCAGTTCAGTCGTAGCGGGGCTCAACAATGAGCAGTTCTTC. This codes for CASSVVAGLNNEQFF.

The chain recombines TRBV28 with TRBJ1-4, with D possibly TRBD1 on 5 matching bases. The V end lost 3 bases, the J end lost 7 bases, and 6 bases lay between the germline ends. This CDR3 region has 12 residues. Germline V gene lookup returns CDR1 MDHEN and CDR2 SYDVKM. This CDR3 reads CASSFGGEKLFF. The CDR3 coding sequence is TGTGCCAGCAGTTTTGGGGGTGAAAAACTGTTTTTT.

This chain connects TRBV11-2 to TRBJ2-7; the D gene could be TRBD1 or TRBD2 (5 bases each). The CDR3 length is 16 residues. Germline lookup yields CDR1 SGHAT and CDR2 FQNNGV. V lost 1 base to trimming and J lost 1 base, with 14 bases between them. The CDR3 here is CASSLGGPSSSYEQYF. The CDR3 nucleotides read TGTGCCAGCAGCTTAGGGGGACCAAGTTCATCCTACGAGCAGTACTTC.

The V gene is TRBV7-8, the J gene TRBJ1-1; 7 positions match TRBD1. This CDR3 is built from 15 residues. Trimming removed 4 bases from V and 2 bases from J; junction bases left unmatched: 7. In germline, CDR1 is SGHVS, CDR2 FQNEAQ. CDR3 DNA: TGTGCCAGCAGCTCTGGGACAGACCGTAACACTGAAGCTTTCTTT. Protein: CASSSGTDRNTEAFF.

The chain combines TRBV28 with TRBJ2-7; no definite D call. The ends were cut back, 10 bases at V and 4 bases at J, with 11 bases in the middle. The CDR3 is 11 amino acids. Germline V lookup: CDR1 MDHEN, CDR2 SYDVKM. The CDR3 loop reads CATFSGYEQYF. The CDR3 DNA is TGTGCCACATTCAGTGGGTACGAGCAGTACTTC.